This TCR beta chain was identified during a study of Ad26.COV2.S vaccination and SARS-CoV-2 variants (dated by TCRdb to the early 2020s). Study-wide context: Vaccine-arm donors were drawn from COV1001, a multicentre, randomized, double-blind, placebo-controlled phase I-IIa trial of Ad26.COV2.S in healthy adults. Investigators remained blinded to trial group allocation during experiments and outcome assessment. TCRbeta repertoire sequencing served as the tool for gauging how specific and how broad the SARS-CoV-2-reactive T cell receptors were following Ad26.COV2.S vaccination. Ad26.COV2.S was given intramuscularly at 5x10^10 or 1x10^11 viral particles, as a single shot or as two shots 56 days apart. The TCR-sequenced set comprised around 30 samples: around 20 Ad26.COV2.S vaccine recipients, 5 placebo recipients and 8 SARS-CoV-2 convalescent individuals. Trial participants were randomized into five groups of five, in which low-dose or high-dose Ad26.COV2.S was given once or twice, or placebo was given on both occasions.

The immunoSEQ Assay was used to sequence TCRbeta CDR3 regions. After extraction, genomic DNA underwent amplification by bias-controlled multiplex PCR, followed by high-throughput sequencing. Concerning the study's data processing: To quantify the absolute abundance of every unique TCRbeta CDR3 region, sequences were collapsed and filtered. T cell fraction was estimated by normalizing TCRbeta template counts to usable DNA, which was measured by amplifying reference genes present in all nucleated cells. Repertoire TCRs were annotated as SARS-CoV-2-specific when V gene, CDR3 amino acid sequence and J gene were exactly matched to a known reactive TCR set. The reference SARS-CoV-2 TCR set was derived from MIRA and filtered for enrichment in COVID-19-positive ImmuneCODE repertoires, a step that removed public or cross-reactive TCRs. Using the MIRA antigens, annotated TCRs were further analysed by specific ORF or by position within an ORF. Breadth was defined as annotated unique rearrangements over total unique productive rearrangements; depth was the summed frequency of those rearrangements. Two-sided Wilcoxon rank-sum tests were used to compare TCR breadth between groups. Entries here come from immuneACCESS through TCRdb and include only in-frame sequences with V and J called. Some clones fail to appear in such tables; in the studies checked, an unresolved V gene covers under half of the shortfall, and the cause of the remainder is unknown. For V, J and clone size, that table is used; D and trimming come from the DNA. The sample contains fewer than 900,000 clones, roughly nine tenths of them found a single time. Roughly 1.5% of the sample lies in the top ten.

The paper's findings and limits, for the study overall: The study lacked the statistical power to compare responses across vaccine doses or regimens. After vaccination, substantial breadth of spike-specific CD8+ and CD4+ T cell responses was reported. The authors noted that the TCR breadth and depth analyses may have underestimated total T cell responses. Comparable non-spike TCR breadth was observed between vaccine and placebo recipients, consistent with only spike being contained in the vaccine. Higher spike-specific TCR breadth was observed in Ad26.COV2.S recipients than in placebo recipients (P = 0.0014).

The meaning of the sample's treatment or condition label: approximately 18 received Ad26.COV2.S at low or high dose, single or two shots; about 5 received placebo; per-sample allocation not given. Repertoires of vaccine and placebo recipients were sequenced from samples taken on day 63 after the first injection. Between 29 July and 7 August 2020, Cohort 1b enrolled about two dozen adults aged 18-55 years at one site in Boston, USA. Ad26.COV2.S was a replication-incompetent adenovirus type 26 vector expressing a prefusion-stabilized SARS-CoV-2 spike protein from the original Wuhan strain. Including cysteine and phenylalanine, the CDR3 has 15 amino acids. Solely the CDR3 DNA is kept, with 45 bases framed from the first base. The germline V gene encodes CDR1 LNHDA and CDR2 SQIVND (reference sequence). V sheds 5 bases and J sheds 6 bases, leaving 17 bases between their ends. Note on this clone: No cognate antigen has been identified for it. Qualities for individual bases were not recorded, and no much larger clone is one base off.

The chain couples TRBV19 to TRBJ2-1; perhaps TRBD2 is the D gene, with 6 bases matching. The TCR originated in a person between 18 and 60 years old who received the Ad26.COV2.S COVID-19 vaccine or a placebo. The source was peripheral blood, collected in a trial of Ad26.COV2.S vaccine versus placebo. The base sequence is TGTGCCAGTAGTCGGGAGCAGGTCCTAAGCAATGAGCAGTTCTTC. Its protein product is CASSREQVLSNEQFF.